These T cell receptor beta chains were read from a single sample in a study of CD8 T cells in Susac syndrome. A single record per CDR3 protein comes from TCRdb applying MiXCR to the immunoSEQ multiplex PCR reads. The table records approximately 25,000 distinct CDR3 sequences, over 85% of them present only once. Sequencing used CD8+ T cells from PBMCs. These receptors originate from a human donor with Susac syndrome. Each CDR3 is given with its conserved first and last residue. A D gene is named only where the DNA matches it firmly. Clone size appears in some rows only: once, few, many, or a class for an expanded clone.

-	TRBV27	-	TRBJ2-7	TGTGCCAGCAGTTTATCTAAGGGTTACGAGCAGTACTTC	CASSLSKGYEQYF
-	TRBV6-4	-	TRBJ2-3	TGTGCCAGCAGTGAACGGGGGGGACAGTCAGATACGCAGTATTTT	CASSERGGQSDTQYF
-	TRBV2	TRBD1	TRBJ2-1	TGTGCCAGCAGAAAGGTACAGGGGGGCTACAATGAGCAGTTCTTC	CASRKVQGGYNEQFF
-	TRBV7-9	-	TRBJ1-1	TGTGCCAGCATCGAAGAATTGGGCAACACTGAAGCTTTCTTT	CASIEELGNTEAFF
-	TRBV28	-	TRBJ2-7	TGTGCCAGCAGTTGGGACTTTAGGGCCTACGAGCAGTACTTC	CASSWDFRAYEQYF
once	TRBV6-4	TRBD2	TRBJ2-3	TGTGCCAGCAGTGGGACTAGCGGGGGCACAGATACGCAGTATTTT	CASSGTSGGTDTQYF
-	TRBV11-3	TRBD1	TRBJ1-1	TGTGCCAGCAGGATCATCTCAGGGGGCGACGCTTTCTTT	CASRIISGGDAFF
-	TRBV7-9	-	TRBJ1-5	TGTGCCAGCAGCTTCACAGAGTCGCCCCAGCATTTT	CASSFTESPQHF
-	TRBV5-6	-	TRBJ2-7	TGTGCCAGCAGCCCCCTACAGGGAACCTTCGAGCAGTACTTC	CASSPLQGTFEQYF
-	TRBV5-1	TRBD1	TRBJ2-1	TGCGCCAGCAGCTTGGGAGGGGGCGCGTACAATGAGCAGTTCTTC	CASSLGGGAYNEQFF
-	TRBV27	-	TRBJ1-5	TGTGCCAGCAAGGGGGAGGCACTTAATAGCAATCAGCCCCAGCATTTT	CASKGEALNSNQPQHF
-	TRBV28	-	TRBJ2-7	TGTGCCAGCAGTTTAATAAGGGGCTACGAGCAGTACTTC	CASSLIRGYEQYF
-	TRBV11-1	TRBD2	TRBJ2-1	TGTGCCAGCAGCTTTGGTCAGCAGCGGGGGGCCAAGAATGAGCAGTTCTTC	CASSFGQQRGAKNEQFF
-	TRBV7-2	-	TRBJ1-1	TGTGCCAGCAGCTTAAATTGGCAGGCAATGATGAACACTGAAGCTTTCTTT	CASSLNWQAMMNTEAFF
-	TRBV7-2	TRBD1	TRBJ2-5	TGTGCCAGCAGCTTATGGACAGGGATGGAAGAGACCCAGTACTTC	CASSLWTGMEETQYF
-	TRBV7-9	TRBD1	TRBJ1-2	TGTGCCAGCAGCTCGACAGGGCTTAACTATGGCTACACCTTC	CASSSTGLNYGYTF
-	TRBV12-3/TRBV12-4	-	TRBJ2-7	TGTGCCAGCAGCCCCGGGGGCCGGGACGAGCAGTACTTC	CASSPGGRDEQYF
-	TRBV30	TRBD1	TRBJ2-5	TGTGCCTGGAGTTGGGACAGGGTCGAAGAGACCCAGTACTTC	CAWSWDRVEETQYF
-	TRBV28	-	TRBJ2-7	TGTGCCAGCAGTTTATTGTCAGGGGAGGACGAGCAGTACTTC	CASSLLSGEDEQYF
-	TRBV19	TRBD1	TRBJ1-2	TGTGCCAGTAGTATCAGTTGGGACAGCCTCAACTATGGCTACACCTTC	CASSISWDSLNYGYTF
-	TRBV4-2	TRBD2	TRBJ2-6	TGTGCCAGCAGCCAAGATTCATTGGATGCGGGGGGCACCAACGTCCTGACTTTC	CASSQDSLDAGGTNVLTF
-	TRBV28	-	TRBJ2-7	TGTGCCAGCGTTGAAACAGGGAGTTCCTACGAGCAGTACTTC	CASVETGSSYEQYF
-	TRBV6-5	TRBD2	TRBJ2-1	TGTGCCAGCGAAGATCCAGGGGCTAGCGGGGGGGAGCAGTTCTTC	CASEDPGASGGEQFF
-	TRBV28	-	TRBJ2-2	TGTGCCAGCAGTTTATGGGAGGACAGCGGGGAGCTGTTTTTT	CASSLWEDSGELFF
-	TRBV6-2/TRBV6-3	-	TRBJ1-3	TGTGCCAGCAGTTACGCAGAGAACTCTGGAAACACCATATATTTT	CASSYAENSGNTIYF
-	TRBV6-8	-	TRBJ2-1	TGTGCCAGCAGTTACCGGAGTTTTTACCTCAATGAGCAGTTCTTC	CASSYRSFYLNEQFF
-	TRBV28	TRBD1	TRBJ1-1	TGTGCCAGCAGTTTAGGGACAGGGCTCACTGAAGCTTTCTTT	CASSLGTGLTEAFF
-	TRBV28	-	TRBJ2-1	TGTGCCAGCTCTCATGGGTGGGCCGGGGGCTCCTACAATGAGCAGTTCTTC	CASSHGWAGGSYNEQFF
-	TRBV14	TRBD1	TRBJ1-1	TGTGCCAGCAGCCAAGCGGGACAGGGGTACACTGAAGCTTTCTTT	CASSQAGQGYTEAFF